This T cell receptor (beta chain) was profiled in a study of blood T cell repertoires in COVID-19 (dated by TCRdb to 2020 to 2022). Regarding the complete study: Samples from collaborators originated in the United States, Italy and Spain and spanned both the acute and convalescent phases of COVID-19. The repertoires were made available in a free public database intended to serve as a resource for research on the immune response to SARS-CoV-2. The prospective study material was composed of cDNA or gDNA derived from T cells, B-cell-depleted T cells, or PBMCs. Where available, HLA class I and class II types were taken from metadata supplied by the sample provider and were not determined by assay-based typing. The samples were drawn from two sources: the first 160 participants of the ongoing ImmuneRACE study, and 1,000 to 1,500 subjects contributed by 6 global collaborators. The dataset comprised deeply sampled blood TCRbeta repertoires from subjects exposed to, actively infected with, or recovered from COVID-19. Sample metadata almost always included a de-identified subject ID, COVID-19 status, age in years and sex. Study-level results and caveats: Clinical and demographic metadata were provided uncurated, with the amount varying by source and participant.

Via the germline V gene (reference sequence), CDR1 is MNHEY and CDR2 SMNVEV. The trim is 6 bases for V and 3 bases for J, with a gap of 11 bases between the germline ends. The CDR3 starts with the cysteine, ends with the phenylalanine, and has 13 residues. Only the CDR3 region is kept as DNA, spanning 39 bases read in frame from base 1. As to this clone: Its antigen has not been determined. Within one base of it there is no much larger clone, and no base qualities were kept.

TCRbeta CDR3 regions were amplified from genomic DNA by means of the immunoSEQ Assay, a bias-controlled multiplex PCR. Per the original workflow: The number of nucleated cells in each sample was estimated by amplification of reference gene primers within the assay. To quantify the absolute abundance of each unique TCRbeta CDR3 rearrangement, sequence reads were collapsed and filtered. For each sample, productive Simpson clonality was calculated by taking the square root of Simpson's diversity index across productive rearrangements. Imported from immuneACCESS, the table was reduced by TCRdb to in-frame sequences with V and J called. These copies leave out some clones; in studies compared against another copy, an unresolved V gene accounts for under half, and the cause of the remainder is not known. For V, J and clone size, that table is used; D and trimming come from the DNA. The table for this sample lists 150,000 to 200,000 clones; 70% to 90% of them were counted only once. The ten largest clonotypes hold about 1.9% of the sample.

A second Seattle source provided samples from volunteer blood donors who had recovered from COVID-19. The collaborating institutions used their own protocols to collect whole blood in K2EDTA tubes. Collaborator samples were shipped for TCRbeta analysis as frozen whole blood, isolated PBMCs, or DNA extracted from either sample type. The clonotype was recovered from a man aged 18 to 35 who had recovered from COVID-19. The specimen sequenced was peripheral blood. The V and J segments used are TRBV27 and TRBJ1-2; the D gene cannot be resolved reliably. The CDR3 protein sequence reads: CASRVSRDYGYTF. In nucleotides, the sequence is TGTGCCAGCAGAGTCTCGCGTGACTATGGCTACACCTTC.